A single sample gave rise to the 11 T cell receptor beta chains below, sequenced in a study of CD8 T cells in ankylosing spondylitis. MiXCR, run by TCRdb on the 5' RACE reads, gives a single entry per CDR3 protein. The data show some 130,000 distinct CDR3 sequences, roughly 15% seen once. The study's findings and limits: Seemingly distinctive of ankylosing spondylitis blood was a TCR beta motif formed by eight highly homologous variants.

No antigens are known for them. What was sequenced was blood, either unsorted or a sorted T cell fraction (not recorded which). The receptors come from a male donor with ankylosing spondylitis.

V usage is TRBV9 and J usage is TRBJ2-1; possibly TRBD1 or TRBD2 for D (5 bases each). V gave up 3 bases and J gave up 2 bases, with 12 bases separating them. Germline V lookup: CDR1 SGDLS, CDR2 YYNGEE. CDR3 length equals 15 residues. CDR3 residues: CASSARDGTYNEQFF. The CDR3 DNA follows: TGTGCCAGCAGCGCCCGGGACGGAACCTACAATGAGCAGTTCTTC.

The chain recombines TRBV25-1 with TRBJ2-7; no firm D call. V dropped 8 bases and J dropped 3 bases, with 8 bases sitting between them. Germline CDR1 is MGHDK and CDR2 is SYGVNS. CDR3 size: 11 residues. The CDR3 nucleotides read TGTGCCAGCCTCAATCGCTACGAGCAGTACTTC. It yields the protein CASLNRYEQYF.

The J gene is TRBJ1-1, the V gene TRBV25-1; D perhaps matches TRBD1 (6 bases). In germline, CDR1 is MGHDK, CDR2 SYGVNS. The CDR3 loop spans 13 amino acids. Between the trimmed V and J ends, which lost 6 bases and 6 bases, there was a span of 14 bases. CDR3 region: CASRVLTGSEAFF. The CDR3 DNA follows: TGTGCCAGCAGGGTCTTAACAGGGTCTGAAGCTTTCTTT. Drawing the rest from reference TRBV25-1 and TRBJ1-1, the complete variable domain is EADIYQTPRYLVIGTGKKITLECSQTMGHDKMYWYQQDPGMELHLIHYSYGVNSTEKGDLSSESTVSRIRTEHFPLTLESARPSHTSQYLCASRVLTGSEAFFGQGTRLTVV.

V and J are TRBV11-1 and TRBJ2-2; possible D gene TRBD2, 6 bases. Germline V gives CDR1 SGHAT, CDR2 FQDESV (reference sequence). The CDR3 extends over 19 amino acids. With 5 bases removed from V and 4 bases from J, the gap between germline ends came to 26 bases. The chain's CDR3 is CASSLLEASLAEGTGELFF. DNA for the CDR3: TGTGCCAGCAGCCTCCTTGAAGCCTCATTAGCGGAGGGCACCGGGGAGCTGTTTTTT.

The chain joins TRBV4-2 to TRBJ2-3, with TRBD2 as a possible D gene (6 bases). Per the germline V gene, CDR1 is LGHNA and CDR2 is YNFKEQ. The CDR3 spans 14 residues. V shed 2 bases and J shed 2 bases, with 8 bases lying between them. CDR3 amino acids: CASSQRDFTDTQYF. DNA for the CDR3: TGTGCCAGCAGCCAAAGGGACTTCACAGATACGCAGTATTTT.

The J gene is TRBJ2-7, the V gene TRBV4-1, with 10 bases aligning to TRBD2. V shed 3 bases and J 1 base; nucleotides not matched to a gene: 3. Germline values: CDR1 MGHRA, CDR2 YSYEKL. CDR3 size: 15 residues. The CDR3 loop is CASSQGTSASYEQYF. The CDR3 DNA reads TGCGCCAGCAGCCAGGGGACTAGCGCATCCTACGAGCAGTACTTC.

The chain joins TRBV30 to TRBJ2-3; 12 nucleotides agree with TRBD2. The ends lost 8 bases at V and 3 bases at J; junction bases unmatched: 6. Per the germline V gene, CDR1 is GTSNPN and CDR2 is SVGIG (reference sequence). The CDR3 length is 14 residues. CDR3 residues: CASGLAGNTDTQYF. The CDR3 DNA is TGTGCCAGTGGACTAGCGGGAAATACAGATACGCAGTATTTT.

The sample holds a few counts of this clonotype. The chain couples TRBV20-1 to TRBJ1-1; D unclear. This CDR3 is 13 amino acids long. Deletions cut 3 bases from V and 1 base from J, with 9 bases between. Germline V gene lookup returns CDR1 DFQATT and CDR2 SNEGSKA (reference sequence). The DNA of the CDR3 is TGCAGTGCTAGTATGCAGGAGAACACTGAAGCTTTCTTT. It codes for CSASMQENTEAFF.

This clonotype showed up many times. V and J are TRBV29-1 and TRBJ2-3; D perhaps matches TRBD1 (5 bases). V was trimmed by 0 bases and J by 0 bases, leaving 16 bases between them. The CDR3 has 17 residues. Germline lookup yields CDR1 SQVTM and CDR2 ANQGSEA. CDR3 in DNA: TGCAGCGTTGAAGATCAGACTCCCCAGGGTAGCACAGATACGCAGTATTTT. Amino acid sequence: CSVEDQTPQGSTDTQYF.

The chain combines TRBV12-3 or TRBV12-4 with TRBJ1-2, with 7 bases aligning to TRBD1. Trimming removed 5 bases from V and 1 base from J; junction bases left unmatched: 7. The CDR3 totals 15 residues. Written as DNA, the CDR3 is TGTGCCAGCAGTATTACAGGGGTCGATAACTATGGCTACACCTTC. Translated: CASSITGVDNYGYTF.

V and J are TRBV27 and TRBJ1-1; D possibly corresponds to TRBD1 (6 bases). Trimming cost V 8 bases and J 8 bases, with 21 bases left between them. This CDR3 is 14 amino acids long. CDR1 and CDR2 from the germline V gene are MNHEY and SMNVEV (reference sequence). The CDR3 spells CASGRAGAVREAFF. CDR3 coding DNA: TGTGCCAGCGGGAGGGCAGGGGCCGTTAGAGAAGCTTTCTTT.